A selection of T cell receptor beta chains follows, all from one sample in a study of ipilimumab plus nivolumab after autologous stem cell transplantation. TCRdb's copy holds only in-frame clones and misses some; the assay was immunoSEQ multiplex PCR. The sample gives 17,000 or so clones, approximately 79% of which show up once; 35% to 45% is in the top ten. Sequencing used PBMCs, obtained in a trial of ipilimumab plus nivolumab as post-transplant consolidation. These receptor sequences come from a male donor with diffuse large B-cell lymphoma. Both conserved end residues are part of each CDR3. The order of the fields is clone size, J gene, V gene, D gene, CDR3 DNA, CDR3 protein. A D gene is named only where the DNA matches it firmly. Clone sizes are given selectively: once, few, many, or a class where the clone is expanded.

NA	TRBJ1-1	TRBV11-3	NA	TGTGCCAGCAGCTTAGGAGGGCCCCGCAAGATGAACACTGAAGCTTTCTTT	CASSLGGPRKMNTEAFF
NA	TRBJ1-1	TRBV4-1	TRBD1	TGCGCCAGCAGCCCTCAAGGACAGGGAAAGGGAGCTTTCTTT	CASSPQGQGKGAFF
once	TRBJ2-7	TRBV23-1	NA	TGCGCCAGCAGTCCGAAACCCCCACTAGCCGGCGAGCAGTACTTC	CASSPKPPLAGEQYF
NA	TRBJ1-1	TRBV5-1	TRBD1	TGCGCCAGCAGCTTGGCCGGGACAGCGAACACTGAAGCTTTCTTT	CASSLAGTANTEAFF
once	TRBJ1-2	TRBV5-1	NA	TGCGCCAGCAGCTGGGGGTGGGGCATCCTTTTGAGCGGCTACACCTTC	CASSWGWGILLSGYTF
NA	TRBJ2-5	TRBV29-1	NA	TGCAGCGGAGGACCGCGGGAGACCCAGTACTTC	CSGGPRETQYF
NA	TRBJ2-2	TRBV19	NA	TGTGCCAGTAGCTGGGAGGTCAAGGACACCGGGGAGCTGTTTTTT	CASSWEVKDTGELFF
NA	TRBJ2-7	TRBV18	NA	TGTGCCAGCTCTCCAGGGTTTCAGAGCTCCTACGAGCAGTACTTC	CASSPGFQSSYEQYF
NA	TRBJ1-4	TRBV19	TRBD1	TGTGCCAGTAGTCCACGGACAGGTACAAATGAAAAACTGTTTTTT	CASSPRTGTNEKLFF
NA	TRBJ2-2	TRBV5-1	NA	TGCGCCAGCAGCTTTCTCAGGCAGGGGGGCACCGGGGAGCTGTTTTTT	CASSFLRQGGTGELFF
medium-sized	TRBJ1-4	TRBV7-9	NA	TGTGCCAGCAGCTCACTCGTGGGGAAGGAAAAACTGTTTTTT	CASSSLVGKEKLFF
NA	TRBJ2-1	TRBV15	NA	TGTGCCACCAGCAGAGATGTTCCGGGGACCTCCTACAATGAGCAGTTCTTC	CATSRDVPGTSYNEQFF
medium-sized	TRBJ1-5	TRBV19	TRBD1	TGTGCCAGTAGCGAGACAGGGTACCAGCCCCAGCATTTT	CASSETGYQPQHF
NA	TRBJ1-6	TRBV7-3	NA	TGTGCCAGCAGCTTCGCGGATTATTCACCCCTCCACTTT	CASSFADYSPLHF
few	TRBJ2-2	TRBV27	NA	TGTGCCAGCAGTTTACTTAGCGCGAACACCGGGGAGCTGTTTTTT	CASSLLSANTGELFF
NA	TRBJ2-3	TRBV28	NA	TGTGCCAGCAGTTTATGGATGGATACGCAGTATTTT	CASSLWMDTQYF
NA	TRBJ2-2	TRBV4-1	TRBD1	TGCGCCAGCAGCCAAAACAGGGGTGCCCGGGGGAACACCGGGGAGCTGTTTTTT	CASSQNRGARGNTGELFF
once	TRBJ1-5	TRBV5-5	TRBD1	TGTGCCAGCAGCCCAGCCCCCACAGGGGGGTCCAATCAGCCCCAGCATTTT	CASSPAPTGGSNQPQHF
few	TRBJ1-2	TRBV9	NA	TGTGCCAGCAGCGTAGGACCCCCGAACGGCTACACCTTC	CASSVGPPNGYTF
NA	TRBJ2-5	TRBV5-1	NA	TGCGCCAGCAGCTTGGGAGGACACAACCAAGAGACCCAGTACTTC	CASSLGGHNQETQYF